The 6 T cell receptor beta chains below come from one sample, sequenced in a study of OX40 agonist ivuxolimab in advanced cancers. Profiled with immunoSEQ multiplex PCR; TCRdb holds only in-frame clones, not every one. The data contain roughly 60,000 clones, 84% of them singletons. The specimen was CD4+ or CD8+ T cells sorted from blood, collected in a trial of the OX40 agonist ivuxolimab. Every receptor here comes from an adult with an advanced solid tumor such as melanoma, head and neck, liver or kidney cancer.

Written as DNA, the CDR3 is TGTGCCAGCAGCTTGGAAGCGGGAAGCTCCTACAATGAGCAGTTCTTC. The encoded protein is CASSLEAGSSYNEQFF. This chain links TRBV5-6 with TRBJ2-1; 7 bases line up with TRBD2. This CDR3 is built from 16 residues. Trimming at V came to 0 bases and at J to 0 bases, leaving 3 bases not matched to a gene. The V gene's germline CDR1 is SGHDT and CDR2 YYEEEE.

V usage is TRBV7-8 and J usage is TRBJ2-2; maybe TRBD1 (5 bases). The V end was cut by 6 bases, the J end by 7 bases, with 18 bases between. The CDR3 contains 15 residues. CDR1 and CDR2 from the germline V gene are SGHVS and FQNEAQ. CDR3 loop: CASRWIGADVGELFF. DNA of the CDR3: TGTGCCAGCAGATGGATAGGGGCTGATGTCGGGGAGCTGTTTTTT.

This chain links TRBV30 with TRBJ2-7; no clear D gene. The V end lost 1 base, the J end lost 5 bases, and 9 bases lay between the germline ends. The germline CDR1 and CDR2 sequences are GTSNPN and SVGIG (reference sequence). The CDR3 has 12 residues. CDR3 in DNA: TGTGCCTGGAGTGGGTCATACAACGAGCAGTACTTC. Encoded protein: CAWSGSYNEQYF. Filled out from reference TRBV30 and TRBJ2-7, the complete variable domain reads SQTIHQWPATLVQPVGSPLSLECTVEGTSNPNLYWYRQAAGRGLQLLFYSVGIGQISSEVPQNLSASRPQDRQFILSSKKLLLSDSGFYLCAWSGSYNEQYFGPGTRLTVT.

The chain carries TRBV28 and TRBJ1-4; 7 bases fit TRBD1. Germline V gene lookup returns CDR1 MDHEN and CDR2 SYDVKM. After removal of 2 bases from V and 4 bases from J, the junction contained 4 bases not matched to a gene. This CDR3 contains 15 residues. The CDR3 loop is CASSLRQGNNEKLFF. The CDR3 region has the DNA TGTGCCAGCAGTTTACGACAGGGAAATAATGAAAAACTGTTTTTT.

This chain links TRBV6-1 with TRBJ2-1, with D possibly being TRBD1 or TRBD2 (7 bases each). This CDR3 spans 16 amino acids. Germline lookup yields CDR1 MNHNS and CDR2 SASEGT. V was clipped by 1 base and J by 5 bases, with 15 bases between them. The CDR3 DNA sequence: TGTGCCAGCAGTGAAGATCGGCAGGGGGGGGACAATGAGCAGTTCTTC. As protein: CASSEDRQGGDNEQFF.

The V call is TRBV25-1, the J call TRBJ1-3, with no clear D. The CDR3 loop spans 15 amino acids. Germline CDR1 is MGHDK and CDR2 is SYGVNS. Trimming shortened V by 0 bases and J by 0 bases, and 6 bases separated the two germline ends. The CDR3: CASSEYGSSGNTIYF. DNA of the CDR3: TGTGCCAGCAGTGAATACGGGAGCTCTGGAAACACCATATATTTT.